The subject of this entry is one T cell receptor beta chain. Sequencing used immunoSEQ multiplex PCR; TCRdb keeps in-frame clones, though not all of them. The sample has fewer than 70,000 clones, roughly 84% seen once. This specimen belongs to a study of OX40 agonist ivuxolimab in advanced cancers. In the study overall: Age averaged around 60 years (range roughly 20 to 90), and about 86% were male.

V trimming: 4 bases; J trimming: 6 bases; junction bases outside the gene matches: 6. Looked up from germline, CDR1 is SGDLS and CDR2 is YYNGEE. The CDR3 extends over 13 amino acids. The input for sequencing was CD4+ or CD8+ T cells sorted from blood, taken in a trial of the OX40 agonist ivuxolimab. This receptor was obtained from an adult with an advanced solid tumor such as melanoma, head and neck, liver or kidney cancer. J is TRBJ2-5 and V is TRBV9; TRBD1 matches at 7 bases. CDR3 bases: TGTGCCAGCAGCCTACTACAGGGGCAGACCCAGTACTTC. This sequence encodes CASSLLQGQTQYF.